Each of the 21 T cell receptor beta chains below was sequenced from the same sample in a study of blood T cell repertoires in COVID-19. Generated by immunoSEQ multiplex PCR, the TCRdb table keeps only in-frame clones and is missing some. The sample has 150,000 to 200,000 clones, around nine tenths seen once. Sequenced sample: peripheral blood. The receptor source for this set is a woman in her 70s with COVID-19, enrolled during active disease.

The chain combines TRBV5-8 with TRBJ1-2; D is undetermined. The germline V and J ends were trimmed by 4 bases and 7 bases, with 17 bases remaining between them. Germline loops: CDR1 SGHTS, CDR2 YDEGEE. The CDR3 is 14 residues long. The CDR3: CASSMGGGFGGYTF. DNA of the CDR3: TGTGCCAGCAGCATGGGAGGCGGCTTTGGTGGCTACACCTTC.

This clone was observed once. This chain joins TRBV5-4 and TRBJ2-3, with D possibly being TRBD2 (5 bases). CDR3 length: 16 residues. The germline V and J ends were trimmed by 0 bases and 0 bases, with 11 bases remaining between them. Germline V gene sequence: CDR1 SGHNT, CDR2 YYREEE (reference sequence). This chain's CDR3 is CASSLGLASSTDTQYF. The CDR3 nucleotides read TGTGCCAGCAGCTTGGGGCTGGCTAGCAGCACAGATACGCAGTATTTT. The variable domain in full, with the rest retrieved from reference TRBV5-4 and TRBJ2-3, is ETGVTQSPTHLIKTRGQQVTLRCSSQSGHNTVSWYQQALGQGPQFIFQYYREEENGRGNFPPRFSGLQFPNYSSELNVNALELDDSALYLCASSLGLASSTDTQYFGPGTRLTVL.

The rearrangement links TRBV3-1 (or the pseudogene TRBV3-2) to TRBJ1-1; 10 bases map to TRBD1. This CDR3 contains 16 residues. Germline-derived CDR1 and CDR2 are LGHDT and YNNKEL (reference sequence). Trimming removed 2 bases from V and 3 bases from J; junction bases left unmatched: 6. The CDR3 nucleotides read TGTGCCAGCAGCCAATGGACAGGGGGGGCGTACACTGAAGCTTTCTTT. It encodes CASSQWTGGAYTEAFF.

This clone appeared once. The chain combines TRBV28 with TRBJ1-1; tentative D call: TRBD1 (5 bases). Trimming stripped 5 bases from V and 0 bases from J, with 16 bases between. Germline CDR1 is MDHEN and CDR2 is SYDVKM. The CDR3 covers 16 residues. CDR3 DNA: TGTGCCAGCAGTCTTCCGGGGGGAGTATTGAACACTGAAGCTTTCTTT. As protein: CASSLPGGVLNTEAFF.

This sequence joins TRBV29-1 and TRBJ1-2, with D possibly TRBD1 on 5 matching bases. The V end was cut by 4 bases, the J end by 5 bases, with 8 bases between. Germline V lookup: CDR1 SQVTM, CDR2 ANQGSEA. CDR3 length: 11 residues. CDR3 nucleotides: TGCAGCGTTGTAGGGACTTATGGCTACACCTTC. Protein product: CSVVGTYGYTF.

CDR3 coding DNA: TGTGCCAGCAGCTTATCCCAGGAGGATCAGCCCCAGCATTTT. As protein: CASSLSQEDQPQHF. The chain joins TRBV11-2 to TRBJ1-5, with unresolved D. The CDR3 is 14 amino acids. Germline assignment: CDR1 SGHAT and CDR2 FQNNGV. V was cut by 2 bases and J by 5 bases, with 10 bases left in between.

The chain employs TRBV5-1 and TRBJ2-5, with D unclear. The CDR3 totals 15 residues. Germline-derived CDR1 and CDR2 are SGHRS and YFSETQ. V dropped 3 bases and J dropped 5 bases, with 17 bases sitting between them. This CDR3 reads CASSSDPSSLETQYF. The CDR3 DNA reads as TGCGCCAGCAGCTCCGATCCGTCTAGTCTTGAGACCCAGTACTTC.

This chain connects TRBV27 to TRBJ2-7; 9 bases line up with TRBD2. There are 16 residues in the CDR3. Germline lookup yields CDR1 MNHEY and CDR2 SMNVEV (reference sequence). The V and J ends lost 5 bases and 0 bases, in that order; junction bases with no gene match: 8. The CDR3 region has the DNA TGTGCCAGCAGTGAGGGACTAGCCGGAAACTCCTACGAGCAGTACTTC. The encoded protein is CASSEGLAGNSYEQYF.

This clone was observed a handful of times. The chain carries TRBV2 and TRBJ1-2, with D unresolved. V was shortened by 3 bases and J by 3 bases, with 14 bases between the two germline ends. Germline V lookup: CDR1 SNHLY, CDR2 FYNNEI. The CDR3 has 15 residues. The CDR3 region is CASSEDLRVDYGYTF. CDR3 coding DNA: TGTGCCAGCAGTGAGGATTTGAGGGTGGACTATGGCTACACCTTC.

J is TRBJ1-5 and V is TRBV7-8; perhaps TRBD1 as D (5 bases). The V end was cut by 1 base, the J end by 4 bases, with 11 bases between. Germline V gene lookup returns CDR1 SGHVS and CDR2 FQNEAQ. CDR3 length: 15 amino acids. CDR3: CASSLGQTPNQPQHF. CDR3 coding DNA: TGTGCCAGCAGCTTAGGACAGACTCCTAATCAGCCCCAGCATTTT.

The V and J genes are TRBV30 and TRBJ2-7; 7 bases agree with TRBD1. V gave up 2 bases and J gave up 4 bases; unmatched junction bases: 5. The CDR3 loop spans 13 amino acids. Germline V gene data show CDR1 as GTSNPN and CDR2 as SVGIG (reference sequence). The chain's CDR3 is CAWSPGTEYEQYF. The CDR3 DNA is TGTGCCTGGAGTCCCGGGACAGAGTACGAGCAGTACTTC.

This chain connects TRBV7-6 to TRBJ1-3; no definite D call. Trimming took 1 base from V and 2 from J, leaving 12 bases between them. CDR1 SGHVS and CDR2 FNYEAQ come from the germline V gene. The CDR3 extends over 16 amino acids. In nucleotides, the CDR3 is TGTGCCAGCAGCTTAGGCCCCCTAGGCGCTGGAAACACCATATATTTT. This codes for CASSLGPLGAGNTIYF.

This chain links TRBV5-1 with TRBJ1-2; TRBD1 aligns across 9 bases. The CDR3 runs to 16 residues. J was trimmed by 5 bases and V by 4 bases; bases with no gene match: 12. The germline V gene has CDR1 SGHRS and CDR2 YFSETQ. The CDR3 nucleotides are TGCGCCAGCAGCCCCACCGGGACAGGGTATGGGTATGGCTACACCTTC. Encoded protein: CASSPTGTGYGYGYTF. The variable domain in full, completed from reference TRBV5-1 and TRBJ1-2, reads KAGVTQTPRYLIKTRGQQVTLSCSPISGHRSVSWYQQTPGQGLQFLFEYFSETQRNKGNFPGRFSGRQFSNSRSEMNVSTLELGDSALYLCASSPTGTGYGYGYTFGSGTRLTVV.

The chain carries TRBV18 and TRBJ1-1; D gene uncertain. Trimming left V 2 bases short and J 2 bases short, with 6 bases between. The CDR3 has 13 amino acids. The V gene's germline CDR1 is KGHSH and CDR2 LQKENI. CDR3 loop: CASSPEFNTEAFF. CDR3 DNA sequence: TGTGCCAGCTCACCAGAGTTTAACACTGAAGCTTTCTTT.

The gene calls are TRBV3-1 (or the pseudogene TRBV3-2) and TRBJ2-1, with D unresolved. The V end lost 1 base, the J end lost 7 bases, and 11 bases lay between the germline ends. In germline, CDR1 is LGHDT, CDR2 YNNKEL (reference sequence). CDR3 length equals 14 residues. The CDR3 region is CASSQAIQENEQFF. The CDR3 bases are TGTGCCAGCAGCCAAGCTATTCAAGAAAATGAGCAGTTCTTC.

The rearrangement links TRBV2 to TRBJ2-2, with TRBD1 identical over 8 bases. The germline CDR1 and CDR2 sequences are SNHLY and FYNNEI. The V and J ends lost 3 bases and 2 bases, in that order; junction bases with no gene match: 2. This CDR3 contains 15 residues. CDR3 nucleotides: TGTGCCAGCAGTGAGGCAGGGGGCAACACCGGGGAGCTGTTTTTT. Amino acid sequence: CASSEAGGNTGELFF.

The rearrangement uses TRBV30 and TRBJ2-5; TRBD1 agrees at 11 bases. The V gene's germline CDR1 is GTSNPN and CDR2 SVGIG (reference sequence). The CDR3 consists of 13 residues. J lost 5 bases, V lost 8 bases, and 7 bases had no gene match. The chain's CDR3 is CAIQDRGHETQYF. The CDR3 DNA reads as TGTGCCATTCAGGACAGGGGGCATGAGACCCAGTACTTC. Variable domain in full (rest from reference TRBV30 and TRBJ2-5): SQTIHQWPATLVQPVGSPLSLECTVEGTSNPNLYWYRQAAGRGLQLLFYSVGIGQISSEVPQNLSASRPQDRQFILSSKKLLLSDSGFYLCAIQDRGHETQYFGPGTRLLVL.

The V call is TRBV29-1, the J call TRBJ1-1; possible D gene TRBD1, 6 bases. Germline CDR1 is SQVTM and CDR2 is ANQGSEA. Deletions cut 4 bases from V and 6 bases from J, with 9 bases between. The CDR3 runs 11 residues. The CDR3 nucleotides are TGCAGCGTTGTGGCAGGGGCTGAAGCTTTCTTT. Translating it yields CSVVAGAEAFF.

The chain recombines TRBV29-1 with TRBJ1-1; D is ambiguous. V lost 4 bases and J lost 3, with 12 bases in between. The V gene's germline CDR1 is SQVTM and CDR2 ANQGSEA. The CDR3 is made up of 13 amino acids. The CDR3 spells CSVAQVVDTEAFF. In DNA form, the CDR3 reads TGCAGCGTTGCCCAGGTAGTAGACACTGAAGCTTTCTTT.

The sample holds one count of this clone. CDR3 bases: TGTGCCAGCAGCGTAGCTCCTAGCTCCTACAATGAGCAGTTCTTC. Protein: CASSVAPSSYNEQFF. V usage is TRBV9 and J usage is TRBJ2-1; no firm D call. The CDR3 covers 15 residues. Looked up from germline, CDR1 is SGDLS and CDR2 is YYNGEE. Trimming removed 0 bases at V and 0 bases at J, with 7 bases between.

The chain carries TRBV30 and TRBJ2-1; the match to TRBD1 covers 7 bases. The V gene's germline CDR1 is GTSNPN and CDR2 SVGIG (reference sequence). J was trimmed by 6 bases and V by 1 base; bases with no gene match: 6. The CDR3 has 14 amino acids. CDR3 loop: CAWSALGQVNEQFF. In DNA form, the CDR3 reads TGTGCCTGGAGTGCCCTCGGACAGGTCAATGAGCAGTTCTTC.